This T cell receptor (beta chain) appears in the sequencing data of a study of blood T cells in healthy people across ages. Samples each had at least 5 micrograms of total RNA extracted. Combining a sample-barcoded 5' primer with a J-beta primer mix, a second PCR ran for about 6 to 11 cycles. Using its own MiXCR run on the 5' RACE reads, TCRdb lists one record per CDR3 protein. The sample includes some 710,000 distinct CDR3 sequences, 35% to 60% of them seen just once. This clonotype was counted between two and nine times. The receptor was isolated from an elderly man in good health. Material: blood.

Here the CDR3 reads CSARDVWTNTDTQYF. In nucleotides, the CDR3 is TGCAGTGCTAGAGATGTTTGGACAAACACAGATACGCAGTATTTT. The V gene is TRBV20-1, the J gene TRBJ2-3; possible D gene TRBD1, 5 bases. From germline, CDR1 is DFQATT and CDR2 SNEGSKA (reference sequence). This CDR3 spans 15 amino acids. Trimming stripped 0 bases from V and 2 bases from J, with 12 bases between.